Below are 21 T cell receptor beta chains sequenced from a single sample in a study of CD8 T cells in Susac syndrome. Reverse transcription of about 0.5 to 1 ug RNA used random hexamers. A single record per CDR3 protein comes from TCRdb applying MiXCR to the immunoSEQ multiplex PCR reads. This table holds a few hundred thousand distinct CDR3 sequences, approximately 85% found once. The sample was CD8+ T cells from PBMCs. The receptors derive from a human donor with multiple sclerosis.

A single count supports this clonotype. CDR3 amino acids: CATSDHHGTTATNEKLFF. The CDR3 DNA follows: TGTGCCACCAGTGATCATCACGGGACAACTGCAACTAATGAAAAACTGTTTTTT. The gene calls are TRBV24-1 and TRBJ1-4; a possible D gene is TRBD1 (6 bases). The length of the CDR3 is 18 residues. CDR1 is KGHDR and CDR2 is SFDVKD in the germline V gene. Trimming left V 3 bases short and J 0 bases short, with 16 bases between.

In this sample, this clonotype turned up once. The V and J genes are TRBV18 and TRBJ1-1; D gene ambiguous. Trimming shortened V by 2 bases and J by 2 bases, and 24 bases separated the two germline ends. Germline V gene data show CDR1 as KGHSH and CDR2 as LQKENI. The CDR3 runs to 19 residues. In nucleotides, the CDR3 is TGTGCCAGCTCACCATTCTCGTGGAACCACCTACTCCCAAACACTGAAGCTTTCTTT. This translates into CASSPFSWNHLLPNTEAFF.

The chain is built from TRBV28 and TRBJ2-7, with D unresolved. CDR3 length: 13 amino acids. Per germline, CDR1 MDHEN and CDR2 SYDVKM. V gave up 8 bases and J gave up 9 bases, with 20 bases separating them. This chain's CDR3 is CASSLSYFNPQYF. The CDR3 nucleotides read TGTGCCAGCTCCTTAAGCTACTTTAACCCGCAGTACTTC. Using reference TRBV28 and TRBJ2-7 for the parts outside the CDR3, the full variable domain is DVKVTQSSRYLVKRTGEKVFLECVQDMDHENMFWYRQDPGLGLRLIYFSYDVKMKEKGDIPEGYSVSREKKERFSLILESASTNQTSMYLCASSLSYFNPQYFGPGTRLTVT.

The chain has TRBV5-5 and TRBJ1-5; 9 nucleotides align to TRBD1. There are 16 residues in the CDR3. Per germline, CDR1 SGHKS and CDR2 YYEKEE (reference sequence). V was pared by 4 bases and J by 7 bases, with 12 bases of the junction left unmatched. This CDR3 is CASSPGPGQGVQPQHF. CDR3 in DNA: TGTGCCAGCAGCCCGGGACCGGGACAGGGCGTCCAGCCCCAGCATTTT.

The V call is TRBV29-1, the J call TRBJ2-7; 11 bases align to TRBD2. Germline loops: CDR1 SQVTM, CDR2 ANQGSEA. This CDR3 comprises 15 residues. The junction had 7 bases not matched to a gene; V was cut back by 3 bases and J by 3 bases. CDR3 loop: CSVDALAGGGYEQYF. The CDR3 bases are TGCAGCGTTGATGCGCTAGCGGGAGGCGGCTACGAGCAGTACTTC.

V gene TRBV29-1 combines with J gene TRBJ1-2; possible D gene TRBD1, 6 bases. Germline V gene lookup returns CDR1 SQVTM and CDR2 ANQGSEA. Between the trimmed V and J ends, which lost 5 bases and 4 bases, there was a span of 8 bases. This CDR3 contains 11 residues. CDR3 in DNA: TGCAGCGTTCGGACAGCCTATGGCTACACCTTC. It yields the protein CSVRTAYGYTF.

This clonotype was recorded once. This chain joins TRBV12-5 and TRBJ1-5; 7 positions match TRBD1. Looked up from germline, CDR1 is LGHNT and CDR2 is FRNRAP. The CDR3 runs 17 residues. The CDR3 coding sequence is TGTGCCAACCTAGGAGTCAGGGGGACCCAGGGCAATCAGCCCCAGCATTTT. Its protein product is CANLGVRGTQGNQPQHF. The full variable domain, completed using reference TRBV12-5 and TRBJ1-5, is DARVTQTPRHKVTEMGQEVTMRCQPILGHNTVFWYRQTMMQGLELLAYFRNRAPLDDSGMPKDRFSAEMPDATLATLKIQPSEPRDSAVYFCANLGVRGTQGNQPQHFGDGTRLSIL.

This clonotype was counted a single time. V is TRBV5-1 and J is TRBJ1-1, with unresolved D. The germline V gene encodes CDR1 SGHRS and CDR2 YFSETQ. The V end lost 0 bases, the J end lost 4 bases, and 13 bases lay between the germline ends. This CDR3 has 15 amino acids. The CDR3 bases are TGCGCCAGCAGCTTGGAGGAGGGATTGGGCACTGAAGCTTTCTTT. Translated: CASSLEEGLGTEAFF.

The chain couples TRBV4-1 to TRBJ1-1; D is uncertain. The V and J ends lost 1 base and 1 base respectively, with 10 bases between them. From germline, CDR1 is MGHRA and CDR2 YSYEKL. The length of the CDR3 is 15 residues. This chain's CDR3 is CASSQGQGSNTEAFF. CDR3 nucleotides: TGCGCCAGCAGCCAAGGTCAAGGGTCGAACACTGAAGCTTTCTTT.

V usage is TRBV2 and J usage is TRBJ2-3; 8 nucleotides agree with TRBD1. V lost 6 bases and J lost 2; bases outside the gene matches: 13. Germline CDR1 and CDR2: SNHLY and FYNNEI. This CDR3 contains 17 residues. This chain's CDR3 is CASSNYPGTGPTDTQYF. Here the CDR3 DNA reads TGTGCCAGCAGCAACTACCCCGGGACAGGACCCACAGATACGCAGTATTTT.

The chain is built from TRBV6-1 and TRBJ2-1, with a weak D call TRBD2 (5 bases). V lost 2 bases, J lost 4 bases, and 15 bases lay in between. CDR3 size: 16 residues. Germline lookup yields CDR1 MNHNS and CDR2 SASEGT. CDR3 residues: CASSESPGSRYNEQFF. The CDR3 nucleotides read TGTGCCAGCAGTGAATCACCGGGGAGTCGGTACAATGAGCAGTTCTTC.

The chain's CDR3 is CSAAGGGPTEAFF. The DNA for the CDR3 is TGCAGTGCGGCGGGGGGAGGGCCCACTGAAGCTTTCTTT. The rearrangement uses TRBV20-1 and TRBJ1-1; a possible D gene is TRBD1 (5 bases). CDR3 length: 13 amino acids. V was clipped by 6 bases and J by 4 bases, with 15 bases between them. Germline values: CDR1 DFQATT, CDR2 SNEGSKA (reference sequence).

As for this clonotype: One junction end does not reproduce the germline sequence, and a read error may be involved. The chain uses TRBV3-1 and TRBJ2-2; the D gene is possibly TRBD1 (6 bases). CDR1 and CDR2 from the germline V gene are LGHDT and YNNKEL (reference sequence). The CDR3 runs to 15 residues. The chain's CDR3 is CANSQLTGNTGELFF. The CDR3 DNA sequence: TGTGCCAACAGCCAACTGACAGGGAACACCGGGGAGCTGTTTTTT.

The rearrangement uses TRBV12-3 or TRBV12-4 and TRBJ2-7; TRBD1 matches 7 bases. The CDR3 consists of 12 residues. Trimming at V came to 5 bases and at J to 6 bases, leaving 4 bases not matched to a gene. CDR3 sequence: CASSDRASEQYF. CDR3 bases: TGTGCCAGCAGTGACAGGGCCAGCGAGCAGTACTTC.

The genes are TRBV9 and TRBJ2-1; tentatively, D is TRBD1 or TRBD2 (6 bases each). CDR3 size: 17 residues. V dropped 3 bases and J dropped 0 bases, with 16 bases sitting between them. Looked up from germline, CDR1 is SGDLS and CDR2 is YYNGEE. CDR3 sequence reads: CASSGSIGGISYNEQFF. CDR3 DNA sequence: TGTGCCAGCAGCGGATCCATCGGGGGCATCTCCTACAATGAGCAGTTCTTC.

The rearrangement uses TRBV5-6 and TRBJ2-1, with D tentatively TRBD2 (5 bases). CDR1 SGHDT and CDR2 YYEEEE come from the germline V gene. V was cut by 1 base and J by 0 bases, with 8 bases left in between. This CDR3 region has 15 residues. CDR3 sequence (DNA): TGTGCCAGCAGCTTGAACGGGATCTCCTACAATGAGCAGTTCTTC. Translating gives CASSLNGISYNEQFF.

This chain links TRBV6-2 or TRBV6-3 with TRBJ1-1, with D maybe TRBD1 (6 bases). The germline V gene encodes CDR1 MNHEY and CDR2 SVGEGT. With 8 bases removed from V and 0 bases from J, the gap between germline ends came to 19 bases. The CDR3 totals 16 residues. The CDR3 spells CASGAGGRSMNTEAFF. CDR3 DNA sequence: TGTGCCAGCGGAGCGGGGGGCCGATCAATGAACACTGAAGCTTTCTTT.

The rearrangement joins TRBV7-2 to TRBJ1-2; no definite D call. Per the germline V gene, CDR1 is SGHTA and CDR2 is FQGNSA. Trimming shortened V by 3 bases and J by 8 bases, and 7 bases separated the two germline ends. The CDR3 runs 11 residues. CDR3 loop: CASSFGRGYTF. The CDR3 DNA reads as TGTGCCAGCAGCTTCGGACGGGGCTACACCTTC.

V usage is TRBV5-1 and J usage is TRBJ2-3; 8 bases align to TRBD1. Trimming took 0 bases from V and 3 from J; bases not matched to a gene: 12. The germline V gene has CDR1 SGHRS and CDR2 YFSETQ. The CDR3 spans 18 residues. CDR3 coding DNA: TGCGCCAGCAGCTTGGCCGGACAGGGTAATGTTATTACAGATACGCAGTATTTT. It yields the protein CASSLAGQGNVITDTQYF. Full variable domain (missing parts from reference TRBV5-1 and TRBJ2-3): KAGVTQTPRYLIKTRGQQVTLSCSPISGHRSVSWYQQTPGQGLQFLFEYFSETQRNKGNFPGRFSGRQFSNSRSEMNVSTLELGDSALYLCASSLAGQGNVITDTQYFGPGTRLTVL.

V gene TRBV24-1 combines with J gene TRBJ1-2; D might be TRBD1 (5 bases). Germline assignment: CDR1 KGHDR and CDR2 SFDVKD. There are 14 residues in the CDR3. Trimming removed 4 bases from V and 4 bases from J, with 12 bases in between. CDR3 sequence reads: CATSERGHTYGYTF. The CDR3 DNA reads as TGTGCCACCAGTGAGCGTGGACATACCTATGGCTACACCTTC.

The rearrangement uses TRBV19 and TRBJ1-1; unclear D gene. Germline values: CDR1 LNHDA, CDR2 SQIVND (reference sequence). V lost 0 bases, J lost 6 bases, and 8 bases lay in between. The CDR3 loop spans 13 amino acids. CDR3 sequence reads: CASSIDRGAEAFF. Here the CDR3 DNA reads TGTGCCAGTAGTATAGACCGGGGAGCTGAAGCTTTCTTT.